The 30 T cell receptor beta chains reported below all come from one sample, sequenced in a study of blood T cell repertoires in COVID-19. Measured with immunoSEQ multiplex PCR; TCRdb has only the in-frame clones, and not every one. The sample has approximately 92,000 clones, 80% to 85% seen once. Sequencing was performed on peripheral blood. The receptors originated from a man aged 60 to 69 with acute or convalescent COVID-19.

In its sample, this clone was seen once. The DNA for the CDR3 is TGTGCCAAAAGGTCCCTGACTAGCGGGGGCACAGATACGCAGTATTTT. Its protein product is CAKRSLTSGGTDTQYF. The chain combines TRBV19 with TRBJ2-3, with 11 nucleotides matching TRBD2. Germline V gives CDR1 LNHDA, CDR2 SQIVND (reference sequence). J gave up 1 base and V 10 bases, and 10 bases lay outside the gene matches. The CDR3 has 16 residues.

The chain recombines TRBV13 with TRBJ2-2; the match to TRBD1 covers 8 bases. J was trimmed by 8 bases and V by 4 bases; bases with no gene match: 6. This CDR3 is built from 14 residues. The germline V gene has CDR1 PRHDT and CDR2 FYEKMQ (reference sequence). This chain's CDR3 is CASSSRQGIGELFF. CDR3 bases: TGTGCCAGCAGCTCGCGACAGGGGATAGGGGAGCTGTTTTTT.

Only a few counts were recorded for this clone. The chain is built from TRBV7-9 and TRBJ1-4; the D is unclear. Per the germline V gene, CDR1 is SEHNR and CDR2 is FQNEAQ (reference sequence). The V end lost 4 bases, the J end lost 4 bases, and 10 bases lay between the germline ends. This CDR3 comprises 14 residues. The CDR3 region is CASSWTDYNEKLFF. CDR3 sequence (DNA): TGTGCCAGCAGCTGGACGGACTATAATGAAAAACTGTTTTTT.

V gene TRBV6-1 combines with J gene TRBJ1-2, with D hard to call. The length of the CDR3 is 13 residues. The germline V and J ends were trimmed by 2 bases and 6 bases, with 10 bases remaining between them. Per the germline V gene, CDR1 is MNHNS and CDR2 is SASEGT. Here the CDR3 DNA reads TGTGCCAGCAGTGAAACGGCAGGCGATGGCTACACCTTC. It translates to CASSETAGDGYTF.

The V call is TRBV18, the J call TRBJ2-5, with D hard to call. The CDR3 is made up of 12 amino acids. The V gene lost 3 bases and the J gene lost 4 bases, with 6 bases spanning the gap. CDR1 and CDR2 (germline): KGHSH, LQKENI. CDR3 in amino acids: CASSPYRETQYF. The CDR3 nucleotides read TGTGCCAGCTCACCGTATCGAGAGACCCAGTACTTC. Full variable domain (rest looked up from reference TRBV18 and TRBJ2-5): NAGVMQNPRHLVRRRGQEARLRCSPMKGHSHVYWYRQLPEEGLKFMVYLQKENIIDESGMPKERFSAEFPKEGPSILRIQQVVRGDSAAYFCASSPYRETQYFGPGTRLLVL.

The V gene is TRBV29-1, the J gene TRBJ2-7, with a tentative D call TRBD1 (6 bases). The germline V and J ends were trimmed by 3 bases and 0 bases, with 9 bases remaining between them. Germline V gene data show CDR1 as SQVTM and CDR2 as ANQGSEA. This CDR3 spans 13 amino acids. The CDR3 nucleotides read TGCAGCGTTGATCAGGGGAGCTCCTACGAGCAGTACTTC. Residues: CSVDQGSSYEQYF.

This clone was counted many times. The chain recombines TRBV7-9 with TRBJ2-6; D unclear. The CDR3 contains 14 residues. The ends were cut back, 3 bases at V and 0 bases at J, with 3 bases in the middle. The germline V gene has CDR1 SEHNR and CDR2 FQNEAQ (reference sequence). CDR3 DNA sequence: TGTGCCAGCAGCTTCTTCTCTGGGGCCAACGTCCTGACTTTC. Translated, it gives CASSFFSGANVLTF.

The chain joins TRBV11-2 to TRBJ2-6; perhaps TRBD1 as D (6 bases). The CDR3 extends over 16 amino acids. V was pared by 5 bases and J by 1 base, with 12 bases between. CDR1 and CDR2 from the germline V gene are SGHAT and FQNNGV. The CDR3 protein is CASSLLQGSGANVLTF. The CDR3 DNA follows: TGTGCCAGCAGCCTCCTCCAGGGGTCTGGGGCCAACGTCCTGACTTTC.

This chain connects TRBV3-1 (or the pseudogene TRBV3-2) to TRBJ1-2; TRBD1 might be the D (5 bases). V gave up 1 base and J gave up 0 bases, with 9 bases separating them. The CDR3 consists of 15 residues. CDR1 and CDR2 from the germline V gene are LGHDT and YNNKEL (reference sequence). This CDR3 is CASSQVRGSNYGYTF. The CDR3 DNA reads TGTGCCAGCAGCCAAGTAAGGGGTTCTAACTATGGCTACACCTTC.

This chain links TRBV6-1 with TRBJ2-1; 9 nucleotides agree with TRBD1. V lost 5 bases, J lost 6 bases, and 8 bases stayed unmatched. The CDR3 covers 15 residues. CDR1 and CDR2 (germline): MNHNS, SASEGT. The CDR3 loop is CASSWDRASSNEQFF. Written as DNA, the CDR3 is TGTGCCAGCAGTTGGGACAGGGCCTCTAGCAATGAGCAGTTCTTC.

J is TRBJ1-6 and V is TRBV5-1; D ambiguous. There are 15 residues in the CDR3. Trimming shortened V by 3 bases and J by 4 bases, and 11 bases separated the two germline ends. Per the germline V gene, CDR1 is SGHRS and CDR2 is YFSETQ. This CDR3 reads CASSSSTEYNSPLHF. The CDR3 DNA sequence: TGCGCCAGCAGCTCGTCGACGGAGTATAATTCACCCCTCCACTTT.

The rearrangement uses TRBV9 and TRBJ2-1, with D tentatively TRBD1 (6 bases). The germline V gene has CDR1 SGDLS and CDR2 YYNGEE. Trimming left V 4 bases short and J 10 bases short, with 21 bases between. The CDR3 totals 15 residues. This CDR3 is CASSPDRTGLGEQFF. As DNA, the CDR3 is TGTGCCAGCAGCCCAGACAGGACGGGTTTGGGGGAGCAGTTCTTC.

The chain uses TRBV29-1 and TRBJ2-2; D not resolved. V was pared by 8 bases and J by 0 bases, with 13 bases between. CDR3 size: 14 residues. The germline gives CDR1 SQVTM, CDR2 ANQGSEA. The CDR3 loop is CSMWNRANTGELFF. The CDR3 coding sequence is TGCAGCATGTGGAACAGAGCGAACACCGGGGAGCTGTTTTTT.

This chain uses TRBV4-3 with TRBJ2-1; weak D call: TRBD2 (6 bases). Trimming shortened V by 0 bases and J by 0 bases, and 15 bases separated the two germline ends. Looked up from germline, CDR1 is LGHNA and CDR2 is YSLEER. The CDR3 is 18 residues long. The CDR3 loop reads CASSQDEVAVSSYNEQFF. DNA for the CDR3: TGCGCCAGCAGCCAAGACGAGGTAGCGGTTAGCTCCTACAATGAGCAGTTCTTC.

The J gene is TRBJ1-2, the V gene TRBV7-9; possible D gene TRBD1, 5 bases. Germline loops: CDR1 SEHNR, CDR2 FQNEAQ (reference sequence). V was trimmed by 5 bases and J by 7 bases, leaving 17 bases between them. The CDR3 has 14 residues. DNA for the CDR3: TGTGCCAGCAGCCCGGTGGGGGGGTGGGCTGGCTACACCTTC. This translates into CASSPVGGWAGYTF.

The rearrangement uses TRBV15 and TRBJ1-2, with D possibly TRBD1 on 5 matching bases. Trimming took off 0 bases at V and 4 bases at J, with 12 bases between the two ends. This CDR3 has 15 amino acids. Germline V lookup: CDR1 LNHNV, CDR2 YYDKDF (reference sequence). CDR3 nucleotide sequence: TGTGCCACCAGCAGAGACAGGGCCGGAAGCTATGGCTACACCTTC. Amino acid sequence: CATSRDRAGSYGYTF.

The chain uses TRBV9 and TRBJ2-1; unclear D gene. V lost 0 bases to trimming and J lost 8 bases, with 12 bases between them. Germline CDR1 SGDLS, CDR2 YYNGEE. The CDR3 sequence is 14 residues long. CDR3 amino acids: CASSVVAFSDEQFF. The CDR3 DNA reads TGTGCCAGCAGCGTAGTGGCCTTTTCCGATGAGCAGTTCTTC.

This chain connects TRBV27 to TRBJ2-3; TRBD1 might be the D (5 bases). The germline gives CDR1 MNHEY, CDR2 SMNVEV (reference sequence). V dropped 2 bases and J dropped 2 bases, with 14 bases sitting between them. This CDR3 has 16 residues. CDR3 nucleotides: TGTGCCAGCAGTTTACAGGGAAGGCCCCCCACAGATACGCAGTATTTT. Residues: CASSLQGRPPTDTQYF.

The chain is built from TRBV5-4 and TRBJ1-2; D may be TRBD1 (6 bases). The length of the CDR3 is 14 residues. V lost 6 bases and J lost 5, with 17 bases in between. Germline V CDR1 and CDR2: SGHNT, YYREEE (reference sequence). CDR3 in DNA: TGTGCCAGCAACTCCGGGGGGGCCGGTTATGGCTACACCTTC. Translation: CASNSGGAGYGYTF.

This chain connects TRBV12-3 or TRBV12-4 to TRBJ1-1; D might be TRBD1 (5 bases). The CDR3 has 12 residues. Trimming took 5 bases from V and 9 from J, leaving 13 bases between them. Written as DNA, the CDR3 is TGTGCCAGCAGTCAAGGGGCAGGGAAAGCTTTCTTT. This translates into CASSQGAGKAFF.

This clone appeared once. V is TRBV5-3 and J is TRBJ2-3; 12 bases match TRBD2. TRBV5-3 is placed among ORFs of uncertain function. With V trimmed by 6 bases and J by 0 bases, 5 bases remained unmatched. The CDR3 has 16 residues. In DNA form, the CDR3 reads TGTGCCAGAATAAGGACTAGCGGGAATAGCACAGATACGCAGTATTTT. Amino acid sequence: CARIRTSGNSTDTQYF.

The chain joins TRBV5-4 to TRBJ2-2; 9 nucleotides align to TRBD1. The V gene's germline CDR1 is SGHNT and CDR2 YYREEE (reference sequence). V lost 4 bases and J lost 7; bases outside the gene matches: 8. The CDR3 sequence is 15 residues long. The CDR3 loop reads CASSPGQGRRGELFF. DNA of the CDR3: TGTGCCAGCAGCCCGGGACAGGGTAGGCGCGGGGAGCTGTTTTTT.

This rearrangement joins TRBV5-1 to TRBJ2-1, with 8 positions matching TRBD2. The V segment lost 3 bases and the J segment 10 bases; nucleotides outside the gene matches: 6. The CDR3 runs to 13 residues. Germline CDR1 SGHRS, CDR2 YFSETQ. The CDR3 coding sequence is TGCGCCAGCAGCTCCCCGGGGGGGGAGGAGCAGTTCTTC. Its protein is CASSSPGGEEQFF.

The CDR3 spells CSVIMGLAGGTQYF. CDR3 DNA sequence: TGCAGCGTCATTATGGGACTAGCGGGAGGTACGCAGTATTTT. The rearrangement joins TRBV29-1 to TRBJ2-3, with 15 bases that match TRBD2. After removal of 6 bases from V and 8 bases from J, the junction contained 6 bases not matched to a gene. Germline-derived CDR1 and CDR2 are SQVTM and ANQGSEA. The CDR3 has 14 amino acids.

Remarks on this clone: Other DNA variants within this sample encode the same CDR3. The chain uses TRBV9 and TRBJ1-1; D is unresolved. The CDR3 contains 15 residues. The ends were cut back, 3 bases at V and 1 base at J, with 13 bases in the middle. Per germline, CDR1 SGDLS and CDR2 YYNGEE. CDR3 sequence reads: CASSAYRTENTEAFF. The CDR3 DNA follows: TGTGCCAGCAGCGCATATCGAACAGAGAACACTGAAGCTTTCTTT.

This clone is a singleton in its sample. V is TRBV27 and J is TRBJ2-7, with 9 bases aligning to TRBD1. The CDR3 runs to 13 residues. CDR1 is MNHEY, CDR2 SMNVEV, per germline (reference sequence). The V and J ends lost 5 bases and 4 bases, in that order; junction bases with no gene match: 3. The CDR3 here is CASSVDRGYEQYF. In nucleotides, the CDR3 is TGTGCCAGCAGTGTCGACAGGGGGTACGAGCAGTACTTC.

The genes are TRBV4-1 and TRBJ2-4; 14 nucleotides align to TRBD2. This CDR3 spans 15 amino acids. Germline lookup yields CDR1 MGHRA and CDR2 YSYEKL. With V trimmed by 0 bases and J by 13 bases, 5 bases remained unmatched. CDR3 loop: CASSQDRGLAGAQYF. The CDR3 DNA sequence: TGCGCCAGCAGCCAAGATAGGGGACTAGCGGGGGCCCAGTACTTC.

The genes are TRBV7-2 and TRBJ1-2; a weak D match, TRBD1 (5 bases). The CDR3 length is 17 residues. The V gene lost 3 bases and the J gene lost 4 bases, with 21 bases spanning the gap. Germline V gives CDR1 SGHTA, CDR2 FQGNSA. As DNA, the CDR3 is TGTGCCAGCAGCTTCGTTGGGGGGGGAAGCGTTAGCTATGGCTACACCTTC. Its protein is CASSFVGGGSVSYGYTF.

This chain links TRBV9 with TRBJ1-5; D is undetermined. Germline assignment: CDR1 SGDLS and CDR2 YYNGEE. CDR3 length: 15 residues. V lost 0 bases, J lost 4 bases, and 11 bases lay in between. The CDR3 DNA reads as TGTGCCAGCAGCGTAGGAACAGTCGGAAATCAGCCCCAGCATTTT. Translating it yields CASSVGTVGNQPQHF.

The V gene is TRBV10-3, the J gene TRBJ2-2; no definite D call. The CDR3 contains 13 residues. V was shortened by 2 bases and J by 6 bases, with 7 bases between the two germline ends. The germline gives CDR1 ENHRY, CDR2 SYGVKD. CDR3 protein: CAISEGLAGELFF. Here the CDR3 DNA reads TGTGCCATCAGTGAGGGCCTGGCCGGGGAGCTGTTTTTT.